These 18 T cell receptor beta chains were all obtained from the same sample, sequenced in a study of blood T cell repertoires in COVID-19. Generated by immunoSEQ multiplex PCR, the TCRdb table keeps only in-frame clones and is missing some. The table has 210,000 or so clones, 80% seen once. The sequenced material came from PBMCs or T cells enriched from blood (not recorded which). These TCRs come from a man under 40 with acute COVID-19.

The rearrangement uses TRBV12-3 or TRBV12-4 and TRBJ1-1; the D gene is possibly TRBD1 (5 bases). The V end lost 7 bases, the J end lost 3 bases, and 12 bases lay between the germline ends. This CDR3 spans 13 amino acids. CDR3 in DNA: TGTGCCAGCATTACACAGGCTCACACTGAAGCTTTCTTT. Encoded protein: CASITQAHTEAFF.

This clone was detected a few times. The rearrangement links TRBV3-1 (or the pseudogene TRBV3-2) to TRBJ1-3; D is perhaps TRBD1 (5 bases). Germline V gene lookup returns CDR1 LGHDT and CDR2 YNNKEL (reference sequence). Trimming removed 0 bases at V and 4 bases at J, with 16 bases between. The length of the CDR3 is 17 residues. In DNA form, the CDR3 reads TGTGCCAGCAGCCAAGAGGTGTTAGCGGGGGGAGGAAACACCATATATTTT. Translated, it gives CASSQEVLAGGGNTIYF.

This sequence joins TRBV2 and TRBJ1-2, with 7 bases identical to TRBD1. Looked up from germline, CDR1 is SNHLY and CDR2 is FYNNEI. The V and J ends lost 4 bases and 5 bases, in that order; junction bases with no gene match: 7. This CDR3 is built from 14 residues. The CDR3 nucleotides read TGTGCCAGCAGTGGAAAAGGGGGCGCGTATGGCTACACCTTC. Its protein product is CASSGKGGAYGYTF.

J is TRBJ1-6 and V is TRBV19; unclear D gene. V shed 5 bases and J shed 1 base, with 12 bases lying between them. CDR3 length equals 16 residues. Germline V CDR1 and CDR2: LNHDA, SQIVND (reference sequence). CDR3 in amino acids: CASSDKQESYNSPLHF. CDR3 DNA: TGTGCCAGTAGTGACAAGCAGGAATCCTATAATTCACCCCTCCACTTT.

This chain uses TRBV4-1 with TRBJ1-2; 7 nucleotides match TRBD1. The CDR3 is made up of 14 amino acids. Germline CDR1 and CDR2: MGHRA and YSYEKL. V lost 4 bases, J lost 5 bases, and 7 bases stayed unmatched. The CDR3 region is CASSLRQGQYGYTF. The CDR3 bases are TGCGCCAGCAGCCTCCGACAGGGCCAGTATGGCTACACCTTC.

Details on this clone: The same CDR3 is also encoded by other DNA sequences in this sample. The J gene is TRBJ1-5, the V gene TRBV27, with unresolved D. Germline V gene lookup returns CDR1 MNHEY and CDR2 SMNVEV (reference sequence). The CDR3 length is 13 residues. Trimming cost V 5 bases and J 3 bases, with 8 bases left between them. The CDR3 sequence: CASSVAINQPQHF. Written as DNA, the CDR3 is TGTGCCAGCAGTGTCGCGATCAATCAGCCCCAGCATTTT.

The chain combines TRBV5-1 with TRBJ1-2; 9 bases fit TRBD1. The J segment lost 3 bases and the V segment lost 4 bases, leaving 7 bases of the junction unmatched. The CDR3 consists of 15 residues. Germline assignment: CDR1 SGHRS and CDR2 YFSETQ. The CDR3 here is CASSLTGGRDYGYTF. The CDR3 DNA reads as TGCGCCAGCAGCCTCACAGGGGGCCGGGACTATGGCTACACCTTC.

The CDR3 loop is CASSVYGDSNQPQHF. The DNA for the CDR3 is TGCGCCAGCAGCGTCTACGGGGATAGCAATCAGCCCCAGCATTTT. V usage is TRBV5-1 and J usage is TRBJ1-5; D remains unclear. This CDR3 region has 15 residues. V gave up 4 bases and J gave up 0 bases, with 11 bases separating them. Germline-derived CDR1 and CDR2 are SGHRS and YFSETQ.

This chain connects TRBV29-1 to TRBJ1-2; D is perhaps TRBD1 (6 bases). The CDR3 consists of 12 residues. V was pared by 4 bases and J by 4 bases, with 10 bases between. Germline CDR1 and CDR2: SQVTM and ANQGSEA. DNA of the CDR3: TGCAGCGTTGTTCGACAGGTCTATGGCTACACCTTC. Protein: CSVVRQVYGYTF.

V usage is TRBV18 and J usage is TRBJ1-1, with unresolved D. The CDR3 runs to 15 residues. In germline, CDR1 is KGHSH, CDR2 LQKENI. V gave up 5 bases and J gave up 0 bases, with 13 bases separating them. The CDR3 bases are TGTGCCAGCTCATCCACAGAGAGTATGAACACTGAAGCTTTCTTT. This translates into CASSSTESMNTEAFF.

This clone has just a few counts. The chain couples TRBV6-5 to TRBJ1-1, with D maybe TRBD1 (5 bases). The CDR3 length is 15 residues. The germline V gene encodes CDR1 MNHEY and CDR2 SVGAGI. The germline V and J ends were trimmed by 4 bases and 0 bases, with 12 bases remaining between them. CDR3 sequence (DNA): TGTGCCAGCAGTTTGGGGGGGAGTGTGAACACTGAAGCTTTCTTT. Encoded protein: CASSLGGSVNTEAFF.

As to this clone: Other nucleotide sequences from this sample produce the same CDR3. The rearrangement joins TRBV28 to TRBJ1-6; D remains unclear. Trimming took 3 bases from V and 7 from J, leaving 7 bases between them. This CDR3 region has 13 residues. Germline loops: CDR1 MDHEN, CDR2 SYDVKM. Here the CDR3 reads CASSLGSNSPLHF. The CDR3 DNA sequence: TGTGCCAGCAGTTTGGGCAGCAATTCACCCCTCCACTTT.

This rearrangement joins TRBV7-9 to TRBJ1-5; 7 bases map to TRBD1. CDR1 SEHNR and CDR2 FQNEAQ come from the germline V gene (reference sequence). The CDR3 sequence is 16 residues long. V gave up 3 bases and J gave up 4 bases; unmatched junction bases: 9. The CDR3 nucleotides are TGTGCCAGCAGCTTCGAAGGGGGCGGACGAAATCAGCCCCAGCATTTT. Translation: CASSFEGGGRNQPQHF.

A few counts support this clone. V is TRBV13 and J is TRBJ1-1; 7 bases line up with TRBD1. J gave up 6 bases and V 0 bases, and 10 bases lay outside the gene matches. The CDR3 loop spans 16 amino acids. Germline V gene data show CDR1 as PRHDT and CDR2 as FYEKMQ (reference sequence). The CDR3 DNA sequence: TGTGCCAGCAGCTTAGGATCGACAGGGAAGAAGGCTGAAGCTTTCTTT. As protein: CASSLGSTGKKAEAFF.

The chain employs TRBV3-1 (or the pseudogene TRBV3-2) and TRBJ1-4; possibly TRBD1 for D (6 bases). CDR3 length equals 14 residues. V was shortened by 3 bases and J by 6 bases, with 11 bases between the two germline ends. CDR1 is LGHDT and CDR2 is YNNKEL in the germline V gene (reference sequence). This chain's CDR3 is CASSQFRGDEKLFF. CDR3 coding DNA: TGTGCCAGCAGCCAGTTCAGGGGTGATGAAAAACTGTTTTTT.

This sequence joins TRBV3-1 (or the pseudogene TRBV3-2) and TRBJ2-7; 7 bases match TRBD2. The junction had 10 bases not matched to a gene; V was cut back by 4 bases and J by 4 bases. This CDR3 spans 15 amino acids. Germline values: CDR1 LGHDT, CDR2 YNNKEL (reference sequence). For the CDR3, the DNA is TGTGCCAGCAGCCGGGGAATAGCGGGTGATTACGAGCAGTACTTC. Its protein is CASSRGIAGDYEQYF.

This chain links TRBV5-4 with TRBJ1-1; D unresolved. The CDR3 spans 15 residues. Germline CDR1 and CDR2: SGHNT and YYREEE (reference sequence). V shed 2 bases and J shed 4 bases, with 15 bases lying between them. The CDR3 loop reads CASSFTLRGSTEAFF. The CDR3 DNA reads as TGTGCCAGCAGCTTCACTCTCCGTGGGAGCACTGAAGCTTTCTTT.

J is TRBJ1-3 and V is TRBV6-5; D unresolved. The CDR3 sequence is 15 residues long. The ends were cut back, 4 bases at V and 0 bases at J, with 10 bases in the middle. Germline-derived CDR1 and CDR2 are MNHEY and SVGAGI. In DNA, the CDR3 is TGTGCCAGCAGTTCCACCACTAGCTCTGGAAACACCATATATTTT. Translation gives CASSSTTSSGNTIYF.